Presented here are 9 T cell receptor beta chains from one specimen sequenced in a study of blood T cell repertoires in COVID-19. The repertoire was sequenced with immunoSEQ multiplex PCR; TCRdb's copy has only in-frame clones and lacks some. The data hold some 70,000 clones, with 73% observed a single time. The sample taken for sequencing was peripheral blood. These receptors were taken from a man aged 60-69 years with acute or convalescent COVID-19.

This clone has just one count. The V gene is TRBV5-1, the J gene TRBJ1-2; TRBD1 matches at 8 bases. There are 13 residues in the CDR3. V was clipped by 6 bases and J by 4 bases; unmatched bases: 5. The germline V gene encodes CDR1 SGHRS and CDR2 YFSETQ. CDR3 nucleotide sequence: TGCGCCAGCAAACAGGGGGAAAGCTATGGCTACACCTTC. This translates into CASKQGESYGYTF.

V and J are TRBV12-3 or TRBV12-4 and TRBJ2-7; maybe TRBD1 (6 bases). Trimming removed 8 bases at V and 0 bases at J, with 11 bases between. The CDR3 spans 13 residues. CDR3 coding DNA: TGTGCCAGCCAACAGGGACCCTCCTACGAGCAGTACTTC. Amino acids: CASQQGPSYEQYF.

V is TRBV7-9 and J is TRBJ2-2, with TRBD1 identical over 7 bases. This CDR3 is built from 16 residues. The germline V gene has CDR1 SEHNR and CDR2 FQNEAQ (reference sequence). The trim removed 3 bases at V and 5 bases at J, leaving 9 bases unmatched. For the CDR3, the DNA is TGTGCCAGCAGCTTCGAGACAGGGATGGGGACCGGGGAGCTGTTTTTT. Translating gives CASSFETGMGTGELFF.

The chain combines TRBV7-8 with TRBJ2-5, with 13 bases that match TRBD2. The CDR3 has 16 amino acids. Germline V lookup: CDR1 SGHVS, CDR2 FQNEAQ. V was clipped by 5 bases and J by 2 bases; unmatched bases: 5. CDR3 nucleotide sequence: TGTGCCAGCAGCCCAAGGACTAGCGGGAGACAAGAGACCCAGTACTTC. Translated: CASSPRTSGRQETQYF.

In regard to this clone: The junction and the germline gene differ at one end; a read error may be behind it. This chain connects TRBV11-2 to TRBJ2-3, with 11 nucleotides matching TRBD2. CDR3 length: 14 amino acids. The germline gives CDR1 SGHAT, CDR2 FQNNGV. DNA of the CDR3: TGTGCCAGCAGCCTAGATAGACTAGCGGGAAAGCAGTATTTT. This sequence encodes CASSLDRLAGKQYF.

J is TRBJ2-5 and V is TRBV5-1; maybe TRBD2 (6 bases). The germline gives CDR1 SGHRS, CDR2 YFSETQ. CDR3 length equals 15 residues. V dropped 0 bases and J dropped 5 bases, with 14 bases sitting between them. The CDR3 region has the DNA TGCGCCAGCAGCTTGGTTGGAGGGGCGGATGAGACCCAGTACTTC. Its protein is CASSLVGGADETQYF. Variable domain in full (rest from reference TRBV5-1 and TRBJ2-5): KAGVTQTPRYLIKTRGQQVTLSCSPISGHRSVSWYQQTPGQGLQFLFEYFSETQRNKGNFPGRFSGRQFSNSRSEMNVSTLELGDSALYLCASSLVGGADETQYFGPGTRLLVL.

This chain joins TRBV7-2 and TRBJ1-2; 8 bases are shared with TRBD1. The V and J ends lost 5 bases and 4 bases, in that order; junction bases with no gene match: 9. Looked up from germline, CDR1 is SGHTA and CDR2 is FQGNSA. The CDR3 spans 15 residues. CDR3 coding DNA: TGTGCCAGCAGCCTAGGGACAGGCCCCTTCTATGGCTACACCTTC. It encodes CASSLGTGPFYGYTF.

V and J are TRBV5-1 and TRBJ2-7; 10 bases align to TRBD2. With V trimmed by 4 bases and J by 6 bases, 10 bases remained unmatched. This CDR3 has 15 residues. Germline loops: CDR1 SGHRS, CDR2 YFSETQ. This CDR3 reads CASSLSSGSLGEQYF. CDR3 coding DNA: TGCGCCAGCAGCCTATCTAGCGGGAGCTTGGGCGAGCAGTACTTC.

The chain recombines TRBV15 with TRBJ1-5; unclear D gene. CDR3 size: 16 residues. The V end lost 1 base, the J end lost 0 bases, and 10 bases lay between the germline ends. Germline CDR1 is LNHNV and CDR2 is YYDKDF (reference sequence). CDR3 loop: CATSRAPYLSNQPQHF. As DNA, the CDR3 is TGTGCCACCAGCAGAGCCCCGTATCTTAGCAATCAGCCCCAGCATTTT. Looking up the rest from reference TRBV15 and TRBJ1-5 gives the full variable domain: DAMVIQNPRYQVTQFGKPVTLSCSQTLNHNVMYWYQQKSSQAPKLLFHYYDKDFNNEADTPDNFQSRRPNTSFCFLDIRSPGLGDTAMYLCATSRAPYLSNQPQHFGDGTRLSIL.